The rows below give T cell receptor beta chains drawn from one sample of a study of molecular identifiers for immune sequencing clone quantification. TCRdb passed the PCR reads through MiXCR, listing each CDR3 protein once. The sample records about 97,000 distinct CDR3 sequences, approximately 24% being singletons. Sequences were obtained from naive CD8+ T cells from blood, with Jurkat cell RNA spiked in. Receptor source: a human donor in good health. Some libraries in this study had Jurkat cell RNA spiked in. Each CDR3 is given with its conserved first and last residue. D genes are given only for firm matches. Clone size is given for some rows only: seen once, a few or many times, or a class if the clone is expanded.

CDR3nt	CDR3aa	abundance	v_gene	d_gene	j_gene
TGCGCCAGCAGCTTGGAGTCATGGCTAACAAACAATGAGCAGTTCTTC	CASSLESWLTNNEQFF	NA	TRBV5-1	NA	TRBJ2-1
TGTGCCAGCAGCTTCGGGACTCACAACCAAGAGACCCAGTACTTC	CASSFGTHNQETQYF	many	TRBV11-2	NA	TRBJ2-5
TGTGCCAGCAGCTTGCTAGCGGGAGACACGCGGTATTTT	CASSLLAGDTRYF	NA	TRBV5-6	TRBD2	TRBJ2-3
TGTGCCAGTAGTATGGGTACGGGCGACTACGAGCAGTACTTC	CASSMGTGDYEQYF	NA	TRBV19	NA	TRBJ2-7
TGTGCCAGTAGTATGACTTACACCGGGGAGCTGTTTTTT	CASSMTYTGELFF	few	TRBV19	NA	TRBJ2-2
TGTGCCAGCAGCTCCCCCCAGACACATTCCTACGAGCAGTACTTC	CASSSPQTHSYEQYF	NA	TRBV7-9	NA	TRBJ2-7
TGCGGTGCTAGCCCATCGAGAACTAGCGGGAGGTTCTATGAGCAGTTCTTC	CGASPSRTSGRFYEQFF	NA	TRBV20-1	TRBD2	TRBJ2-1
TGTGCCAGCAGTTTAGGGACCCACAGGGGTGAAGGCAATCAGCCCCAGCATTTT	CASSLGTHRGEGNQPQHF	few	TRBV12-3/TRBV12-4	TRBD1	TRBJ1-5
TGTGCCAGCAGCTTAGCTTCTGCCTACGAGCAGTACTTC	CASSLASAYEQYF	many	TRBV7-6	NA	TRBJ2-7
TGCGCCAGCAGCCCCCAGGGGAACCAAGAGACCCAGTACTTC	CASSPQGNQETQYF	few	TRBV5-1	NA	TRBJ2-5
TGTGCCAGCAGCGTTGGACGGGTGATGTCCTACGAGCAGTACTTC	CASSVGRVMSYEQYF	NA	TRBV7-9	NA	TRBJ2-7
TGTGCCAGCAGCTCGAGGGGGGAGCTGTTTTTT	CASSSRGELFF	many	TRBV7-3	NA	TRBJ2-2
TGCAGTGCTGCGACAGGGGAGTTAGCCCAGCATTTT	CSAATGELAQHF	few	TRBV20-1	TRBD1	TRBJ1-5
TGTGCCCGCCGCCCCCCGCCCGGGGGCGTCCCGCCCCAGCATTTT	CARRPPPGGVPPQHF	NA	TRBV28	NA	TRBJ1-5
TGCGCCAGCAGACACGGGACAGGGCCTGGTGAAGCTTTCTTT	CASRHGTGPGEAFF	many	TRBV4-3	TRBD1	TRBJ1-1
TGCAGCGTTGAACGGATAGCGGGCTACCGGGGAGCTCAGTTCTTC	CSVERIAGYRGAQFF	many	TRBV29-1	TRBD2	TRBJ2-1